The present TCR beta chain was sequenced within a study of molecular identifiers for immune sequencing clone quantification. TCRdb processed the PCR reads anew with MiXCR; each CDR3 protein has one entry. The data hold around 480,000 distinct CDR3 sequences, with about 22% observed a single time. As CD8+CD4-CCR7+CD45RA+ cells, naive CD8 T cells were sorted. This clonotype was seen many times. Deletions cut 3 bases from V and 5 bases from J, with 10 bases between. The CDR3 totals 13 residues. CDR1 is LGHNA, CDR2 YSLEER, per germline. This rearrangement joins TRBV4-3 to TRBJ1-1; D might be TRBD1 (5 bases). The TCR originated in a human donor in good health. Some libraries in this study had Jurkat cell RNA spiked in. The sequenced sample consisted of naive CD8+ T cells from blood, with Jurkat cell RNA spiked in. Subset of the sample: FACS-sorted CD8+CD4-CCR7+CD45RA+ naive T cells. The CDR3 DNA reads as TGCGCCAGCAGCCAGTTCAGGGAGACTGAAGCTTTCTTT. Its protein is CASSQFRETEAFF.